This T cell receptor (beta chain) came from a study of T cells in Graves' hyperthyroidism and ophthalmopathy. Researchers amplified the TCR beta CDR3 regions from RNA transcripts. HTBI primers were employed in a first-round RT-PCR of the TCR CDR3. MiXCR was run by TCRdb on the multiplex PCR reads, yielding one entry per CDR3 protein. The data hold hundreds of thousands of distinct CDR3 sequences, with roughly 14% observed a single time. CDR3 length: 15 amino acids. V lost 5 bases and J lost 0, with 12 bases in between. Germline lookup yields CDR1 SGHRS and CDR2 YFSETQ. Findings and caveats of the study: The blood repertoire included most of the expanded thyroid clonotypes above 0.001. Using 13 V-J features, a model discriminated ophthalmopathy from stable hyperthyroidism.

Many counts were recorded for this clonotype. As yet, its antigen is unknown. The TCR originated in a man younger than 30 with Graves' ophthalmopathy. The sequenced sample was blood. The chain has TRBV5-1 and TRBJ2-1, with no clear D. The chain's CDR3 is CASRRLESSYNEQFF. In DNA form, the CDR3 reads TGCGCCAGCAGGAGGCTAGAAAGCTCCTACAATGAGCAGTTCTTC. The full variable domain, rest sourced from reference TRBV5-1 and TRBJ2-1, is KAGVTQTPRYLIKTRGQQVTLSCSPISGHRSVSWYQQTPGQGLQFLFEYFSETQRNKGNFPGRFSGRQFSNSRSEMNVSTLELGDSALYLCASRRLESSYNEQFFGPGTRLTVL.